This TCR beta chain was recovered during a study of immune evolution from preneoplasia to lung adenocarcinoma. The data were produced by immunoSEQ multiplex PCR, yet TCRdb's version contains in-frame clones alone and is incomplete. The repertoire has 9,500 to 15,000 clones, around 85% of them found once; the top ten carry 3% to 4%. Germline assignment: CDR1 SGHNT and CDR2 YENEEA. The CDR3 loop spans 14 amino acids. Trimming removed 3 bases at V and 1 base at J, with 9 bases between. The chain is built from TRBV11-3 and TRBJ1-1; tentative D call: TRBD1 (6 bases). The origin of this receptor is a person aged 50-75 years with lung adenocarcinoma. The material sequenced was FFPE tissue from an adenomatous hyperplasia lung lesion. Regarding subset: atypical adenomatous hyperplasia (AAH), lung preneoplasia. This CDR3 is CASSFRGGNTEAFF. The CDR3, as DNA: TGTGCCAGCAGCTTTAGGGGGGGGAACACTGAAGCTTTCTTT.